In this sample, the clone carrying this TCR beta chain turned up a few times. This CDR3 is 13 amino acids long. The V gene end was trimmed by 7 bases and the J gene end by 5 bases; junction bases not matched to a gene: 8. The germline V gene encodes CDR1 SQVTM and CDR2 ANQGSEA. This entry belongs to a study of early T cells in non-severe SARS-CoV-2 infection. TCRdb reanalysed the 5' RACE reads using MiXCR and keeps one entry per CDR3 protein. The sample includes 85,000 to 100,000 distinct CDR3 sequences, over 15% of them seen just once. The TCR originated in an adult who was a healthcare worker with PCR-confirmed SARS-CoV-2 infection or an uninfected control (not recorded which). The chain carries TRBV29-1 and TRBJ2-5; 9 positions agree with TRBD1. Sequencing used whole blood. The chain's CDR3 is CSAPGQGYETQYF. CDR3 in DNA: TGCAGCGCACCGGGACAGGGTTATGAGACCCAGTACTTC.